Here is one T cell receptor beta chain with its context. This record belongs to a study of T-cell memory formation after mild COVID-19. MiXCR was run by TCRdb on the 5' RACE reads, yielding one entry per CDR3 protein. The table shows 290,000 or so distinct CDR3 sequences, with roughly 19% occurring only once. The ends were cut back, 10 bases at V and 2 bases at J, with 9 bases in the middle. Germline CDR1 is MNHEY and CDR2 is SMNVEV (reference sequence). CDR3 length: 11 residues. This sequence originates from a man aged 18 to 29 who had mild COVID-19 (a few samples of this study predate the infection). Cell type and time point are not known. The chain is built from TRBV27 and TRBJ2-7, with D possibly TRBD2 on 5 matching bases. The source material was PBMCs or a T cell subset sorted from them (not recorded which). The CDR3, as DNA: TGTGCCAAGGACGGGACCTACGAGCAGTACTTC. This codes for CAKDGTYEQYF.